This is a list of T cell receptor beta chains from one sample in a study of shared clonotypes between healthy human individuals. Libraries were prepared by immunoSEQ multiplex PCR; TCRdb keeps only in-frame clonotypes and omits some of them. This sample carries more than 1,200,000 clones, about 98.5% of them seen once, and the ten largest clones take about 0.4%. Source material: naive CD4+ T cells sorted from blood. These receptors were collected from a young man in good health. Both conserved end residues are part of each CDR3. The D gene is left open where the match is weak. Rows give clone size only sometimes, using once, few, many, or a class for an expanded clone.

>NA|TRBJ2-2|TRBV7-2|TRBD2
CASSPGLAGVGELFF
TGTGCCAGCAGCCCGGGACTAGCGGGAGTGGGGGAGCTGTTTTTT
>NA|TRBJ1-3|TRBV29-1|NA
CSVEEGWTLGFGNTIYF
TGCAGCGTTGAAGAAGGCTGGACGTTAGGGTTTGGAAACACCATATATTTT
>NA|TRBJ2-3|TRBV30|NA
CAWSSGGSTDTQYF
TGTGCCTGGAGTAGCGGCGGTAGCACAGATACGCAGTATTTT
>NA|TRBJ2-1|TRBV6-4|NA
CASSAAPGYEQFF
TGTGCCAGCAGTGCCGCCCCGGGGTATGAGCAGTTCTTC
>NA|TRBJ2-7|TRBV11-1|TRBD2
CASSTTSRSYEQYF
TGTGCCAGCAGCACGACTAGCAGGTCCTACGAGCAGTACTTC
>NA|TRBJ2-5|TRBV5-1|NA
CASSYQGFRETQYF
TGCGCCAGCAGCTATCAGGGGTTTCGAGAGACCCAGTACTTC
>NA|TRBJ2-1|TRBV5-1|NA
CASSLASANEQFF
TGCGCCAGCAGCTTGGCCTCAGCGAATGAGCAGTTCTTC
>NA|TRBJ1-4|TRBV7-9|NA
CASSPGISATNEKLFF
TGTGCCAGCAGCCCCGGAATAAGTGCAACTAATGAAAAACTGTTTTTT
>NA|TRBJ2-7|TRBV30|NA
CAWSGLEQYF
TGTGCCTGGAGTGGGCTAGAGCAGTACTTC
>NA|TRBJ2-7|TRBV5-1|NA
CASSPRGSYEQYF
TGCGCCAGCAGCCCCCGGGGCTCCTACGAGCAGTACTTC
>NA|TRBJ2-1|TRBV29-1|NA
CSVGPNEQFF
TGCAGCGTTGGCCCCAATGAGCAGTTCTTC
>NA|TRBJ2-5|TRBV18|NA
CASSRTREETQYF
TGTGCCAGCTCCCGCACACGAGAAGAGACCCAGTACTTC
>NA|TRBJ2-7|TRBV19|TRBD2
CASSRTSGLTYEQYF
TGTGCCAGTAGTCGGACTAGCGGTTTGACCTACGAGCAGTACTTC
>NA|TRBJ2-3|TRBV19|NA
CASSTPPGSTDTQYF
TGTGCCAGTAGTACCCCCCCGGGTAGCACAGATACGCAGTATTTT
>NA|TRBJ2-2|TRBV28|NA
CASSLLGRRGNTGELFF
TGTGCCAGCAGTTTATTAGGGAGGCGGGGTAACACCGGGGAGCTGTTTTTT
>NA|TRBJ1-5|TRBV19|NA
CASSIVEWTRDSNQPQHF
TGTGCCAGTAGTATAGTCGAATGGACACGAGATAGCAATCAGCCCCAGCATTTT
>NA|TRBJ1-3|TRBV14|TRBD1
CASSWRQGADTIYF
TGTGCCAGCAGCTGGAGACAGGGGGCAGACACCATATATTTT
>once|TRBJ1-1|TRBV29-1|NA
CSVEQGRGTEAFF
TGCAGCGTGGAACAGGGTCGTGGGACTGAAGCTTTCTTT
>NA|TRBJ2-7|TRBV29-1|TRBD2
CSVDRTSGRLDEQYF
TGCAGCGTTGATAGGACTAGCGGGAGGTTGGACGAGCAGTACTTC
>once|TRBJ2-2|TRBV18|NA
CASSQRLSNTGELFF
TGTGCCAGCTCACAGAGACTCTCGAACACCGGGGAGCTGTTTTTT
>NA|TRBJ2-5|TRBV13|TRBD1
CASSPGQGQETQYF
TGTGCCAGCAGCCCAGGACAGGGCCAAGAGACCCAGTACTTC
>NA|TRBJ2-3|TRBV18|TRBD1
CASSAGQVSTDTQYF
TGTGCCAGCTCAGCGGGACAGGTATCCACAGATACGCAGTATTTT
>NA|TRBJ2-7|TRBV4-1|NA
CASSQPDGIYEQYF
TGCGCCAGCAGCCAGCCGGACGGTATCTACGAGCAGTACTTC
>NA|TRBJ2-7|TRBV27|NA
CASSPGWSYEQYF
TGTGCCAGCAGTCCGGGGTGGTCCTACGAGCAGTACTTC
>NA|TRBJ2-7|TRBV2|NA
CASSVQGSYEQYF
TGTGCCAGCAGTGTGCAGGGTTCGTACGAGCAGTACTTC
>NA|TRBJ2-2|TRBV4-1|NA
CASSQGVRDSPTGELFF
TGCGCCAGCAGCCAAGGGGTCCGAGACAGCCCCACCGGGGAGCTGTTTTTT
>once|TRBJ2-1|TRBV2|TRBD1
CASSEGDRSGEQFF
TGTGCCAGCAGTGAAGGGGACAGGTCAGGTGAGCAGTTCTTC
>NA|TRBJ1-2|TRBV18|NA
CASSPNAMLAGYTF
TGTGCCAGCTCACCAAACGCCATGCTGGCTGGCTACACCTTC
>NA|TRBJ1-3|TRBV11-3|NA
CASSLGQGSGNTIYF
TGTGCCAGCAGCTTAGGCCAAGGATCTGGAAACACCATATATTTT
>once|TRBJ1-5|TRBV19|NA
CASSIMGSSVLSNQPQHF
TGTGCCAGTAGTATCATGGGATCTTCTGTTCTCTCAAATCAGCCCCAGCATTTT
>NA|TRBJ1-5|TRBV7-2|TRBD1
CASSRQGPYQPQHF
TGTGCCAGCAGCAGACAGGGGCCTTATCAGCCCCAGCATTTT
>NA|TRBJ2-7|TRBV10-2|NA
CASSESDPYEQYF
TGCGCCAGCAGTGAGTCCGACCCGTACGAGCAGTACTTC
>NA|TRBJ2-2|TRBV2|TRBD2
CASASGSDTGELFF
TGTGCCAGCGCTAGCGGGAGCGACACCGGGGAGCTGTTTTTT
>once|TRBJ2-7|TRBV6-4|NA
CASSDSLGACEQYF
TGTGCCAGCAGTGACTCTCTAGGGGCCTGCGAGCAGTACTTC
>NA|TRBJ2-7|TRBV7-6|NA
CASSLAGEAEQYF
TGTGCCAGCAGCTTAGCGGGAGAGGCCGAGCAGTACTTC
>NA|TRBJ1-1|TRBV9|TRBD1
CASSVSGTGVTEAFF
TGTGCCAGCAGCGTATCTGGGACAGGGGTCACTGAAGCTTTCTTT
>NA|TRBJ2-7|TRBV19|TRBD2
CASSIVPGLAGVSYEQYF
TGTGCCAGTAGTATAGTTCCTGGACTAGCGGGAGTCTCCTACGAGCAGTACTTC
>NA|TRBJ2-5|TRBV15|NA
CATSRWTEQETQYF
TGTGCCACCAGCAGATGGACAGAGCAAGAGACCCAGTACTTC
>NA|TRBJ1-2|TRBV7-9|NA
CAPDLANYGYTF
TGTGCCCCCGACTTAGCTAACTATGGCTACACCTTC
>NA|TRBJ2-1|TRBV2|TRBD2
CASSVSGVLGNEQFF
TGTGCCAGCAGTGTTAGCGGGGTCCTTGGGAATGAGCAGTTCTTC
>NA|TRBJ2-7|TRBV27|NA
CASSFRLSYEQYF
TGTGCCAGCAGTTTCAGGTTATCCTACGAGCAGTACTTC
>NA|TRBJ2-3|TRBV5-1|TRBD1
CASSIAGTGTDTQYF
TGCGCCAGCAGCATCGCCGGGACAGGGACAGATACGCAGTATTTT
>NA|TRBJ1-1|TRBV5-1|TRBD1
CASSSGQSTEAFF
TGCGCCAGCAGCTCGGGACAGAGCACTGAAGCTTTCTTT